A selection of T cell receptor beta chains follows, all from one sample in a study of blood T cell repertoires in COVID-19. Repertoires were generated with immunoSEQ multiplex PCR, while TCRdb's copy carries only in-frame clones and drops some. The sample consists of over 150,000 clones, around 73% of them appearing once. The source material was PBMCs or T cells enriched from blood (not recorded which). The receptor source for this set is a woman aged 50 to 60 who had recovered from COVID-19. Both conserved end residues are part of each CDR3. Fields, in order: V gene, J gene, clone size, D gene, CDR3 protein, CDR3 DNA. D genes are given only for firm matches. Clone size is shown for a subset of rows, as once, few, many or a class of expanded clone.

V gene: TRBV27; J gene: TRBJ1-4; clone size: .; D gene: .; CDR3 protein: CASSLGGQGNEKLFF; CDR3 DNA: TGTGCCAGCAGTCTCGGTGGGCAGGGTAATGAAAAACTGTTTTTT
V gene: TRBV29-1; J gene: TRBJ2-2; clone size: .; D gene: .; CDR3 protein: CSAGTPHSNTGELFF; CDR3 DNA: TGCAGCGCCGGGACACCCCATTCGAACACCGGGGAGCTGTTTTTT
V gene: TRBV10-1; J gene: TRBJ2-3; clone size: once; D gene: TRBD2; CDR3 protein: CASTFRRGSGSKHTQYF; CDR3 DNA: TGCGCCAGCACCTTCCGTAGGGGGAGCGGGAGTAAACATACGCAGTATTTT
V gene: TRBV5-1; J gene: TRBJ2-3; clone size: .; D gene: .; CDR3 protein: CASSLAAAGFAGGTDTQYF; CDR3 DNA: TGCGCCAGCAGCTTGGCGGCGGCAGGGTTCGCCGGTGGTACAGATACGCAGTATTTT
V gene: TRBV11-3; J gene: TRBJ2-1; clone size: .; D gene: TRBD2; CDR3 protein: CASSLAGGFANEQFF; CDR3 DNA: TGTGCCAGCAGCTTAGCGGGAGGATTTGCGAATGAGCAGTTCTTC
V gene: TRBV18; J gene: TRBJ1-5; clone size: .; D gene: .; CDR3 protein: CASSPWEGLNQPQHF; CDR3 DNA: TGTGCCAGCTCACCATGGGAGGGCCTCAATCAGCCCCAGCATTTT
V gene: TRBV9; J gene: TRBJ1-4; clone size: .; D gene: TRBD1; CDR3 protein: CASSGGVPGQGYEKLFF; CDR3 DNA: TGTGCCAGCAGCGGAGGGGTACCGGGACAGGGTTATGAAAAACTGTTTTTT
V gene: TRBV2; J gene: TRBJ2-1; clone size: .; D gene: .; CDR3 protein: CASSESGYNEQFF; CDR3 DNA: TGTGCCAGCAGTGAGAGTGGCTACAATGAGCAGTTCTTC
V gene: TRBV6-2/TRBV6-3; J gene: TRBJ2-3; clone size: .; D gene: .; CDR3 protein: CASSYSLESTDTQYF; CDR3 DNA: TGTGCCAGCAGTTACTCCCTAGAAAGCACAGATACGCAGTATTTT
V gene: TRBV2; J gene: TRBJ2-3; clone size: .; D gene: TRBD2; CDR3 protein: CASRTTLLAGATDTQYF; CDR3 DNA: TGTGCCAGCCGGACCACTCTATTAGCGGGAGCCACAGATACGCAGTATTTT
V gene: TRBV24-1; J gene: TRBJ2-1; clone size: .; D gene: TRBD2; CDR3 protein: CATSDLGGLAGAEQFF; CDR3 DNA: TGTGCCACCAGTGATTTGGGGGGACTAGCGGGAGCTGAGCAGTTCTTC
V gene: TRBV4-3; J gene: TRBJ2-1; clone size: many; D gene: TRBD2; CDR3 protein: CASSQPSGGYNEQFF; CDR3 DNA: TGCGCCAGCAGCCAGCCTAGCGGGGGTTACAATGAGCAGTTCTTC
V gene: TRBV2; J gene: TRBJ2-5; clone size: .; D gene: TRBD2; CDR3 protein: CASSRTSAQETQYF; CDR3 DNA: TGTGCCAGCAGCAGGACTAGCGCGCAAGAGACCCAGTACTTC
V gene: TRBV7-9; J gene: TRBJ1-5; clone size: .; D gene: .; CDR3 protein: CASSLSLDQPQHF; CDR3 DNA: TGTGCCAGCAGCTTATCCCTAGATCAGCCCCAGCATTTT
V gene: TRBV19; J gene: TRBJ2-7; clone size: .; D gene: TRBD1; CDR3 protein: CASSTGTGGTYEQYF; CDR3 DNA: TGTGCCAGTAGTACCGGGACAGGGGGAACCTACGAGCAGTACTTC
V gene: TRBV5-1; J gene: TRBJ2-1; clone size: few; D gene: .; CDR3 protein: CASSGYTGYNEQFF; CDR3 DNA: TGCGCCAGCAGCGGCTACACAGGGTACAATGAGCAGTTCTTC
V gene: TRBV28; J gene: TRBJ2-7; clone size: .; D gene: .; CDR3 protein: CASSRGRAYEQYF; CDR3 DNA: TGTGCCAGCAGCCGGGGGAGAGCATACGAGCAGTACTTC
V gene: TRBV19; J gene: TRBJ2-7; clone size: once; D gene: TRBD1; CDR3 protein: CASSRTGGYEQYF; CDR3 DNA: TGTGCCAGTAGTAGGACAGGGGGCTACGAGCAGTACTTC
V gene: TRBV15; J gene: TRBJ1-1; clone size: .; D gene: .; CDR3 protein: CATSLRAGAGGTEAFF; CDR3 DNA: TGTGCCACCAGCCTCCGGGCGGGGGCTGGCGGCACTGAAGCTTTCTTT
V gene: TRBV18; J gene: TRBJ2-5; clone size: .; D gene: .; CDR3 protein: CASSPDRQETQYF; CDR3 DNA: TGTGCCAGCTCACCAGACAGACAAGAGACCCAGTACTTC
V gene: TRBV19; J gene: TRBJ1-1; clone size: .; D gene: .; CDR3 protein: CATGRGLMDTEAFF; CDR3 DNA: TGTGCCACGGGCAGGGGCCTTATGGACACTGAAGCTTTCTTT
V gene: TRBV30; J gene: TRBJ1-1; clone size: .; D gene: .; CDR3 protein: CAWTRGGSTEAFF; CDR3 DNA: TGTGCCTGGACCCGAGGGGGTTCCACTGAAGCTTTCTTT
V gene: TRBV28; J gene: TRBJ1-3; clone size: .; D gene: .; CDR3 protein: CASSQGSGNTIYF; CDR3 DNA: TGTGCCAGCAGTCAGGGATCTGGAAACACCATATATTTT
V gene: TRBV6-5; J gene: TRBJ1-1; clone size: .; D gene: .; CDR3 protein: CASWERDTEAFF; CDR3 DNA: TGTGCCAGTTGGGAGAGGGACACTGAAGCTTTCTTT
V gene: TRBV7-3; J gene: TRBJ2-3; clone size: .; D gene: .; CDR3 protein: CASSLNGPAGDTQYF; CDR3 DNA: TGTGCCAGCAGCTTAAATGGCCCAGCGGGTGATACGCAGTATTTT
V gene: TRBV7-9; J gene: TRBJ2-3; clone size: .; D gene: TRBD2; CDR3 protein: CASTLAGGITDTQYF; CDR3 DNA: TGTGCCAGCACCCTAGCGGGAGGAATCACAGATACGCAGTATTTT
V gene: TRBV10-1; J gene: TRBJ1-6; clone size: .; D gene: .; CDR3 protein: CASSETGKGSPLHF; CDR3 DNA: TGCGCCAGCAGTGAGACAGGGAAGGGTTCACCCCTCCACTTT
V gene: TRBV11-2; J gene: TRBJ2-7; clone size: .; D gene: TRBD2; CDR3 protein: CASSRGPSGSPYEQYF; CDR3 DNA: TGTGCCAGCAGCCGAGGTCCTAGCGGGAGCCCCTACGAGCAGTACTTC
V gene: TRBV2; J gene: TRBJ1-2; clone size: .; D gene: TRBD1; CDR3 protein: CASAPGTDYGYTF; CDR3 DNA: TGTGCCAGTGCGCCCGGGACAGACTATGGCTACACCTTC
V gene: TRBV7-3; J gene: TRBJ1-1; clone size: .; D gene: .; CDR3 protein: CASSLTGRGTEAFF; CDR3 DNA: TGTGCCAGCAGCTTAACCGGCCGGGGTACTGAAGCTTTCTTT
V gene: TRBV24-1; J gene: TRBJ2-1; clone size: few; D gene: TRBD2; CDR3 protein: CATGPAGAGDNEQFF; CDR3 DNA: TGTGCCACCGGGCCCGCCGGGGCGGGAGACAATGAGCAGTTCTTC
V gene: TRBV19; J gene: TRBJ2-7; clone size: .; D gene: .; CDR3 protein: CASSLTTPSWEQYF; CDR3 DNA: TGTGCCAGTAGTCTCACTACCCCTAGCTGGGAGCAGTACTTC
V gene: TRBV5-1; J gene: TRBJ2-3; clone size: .; D gene: TRBD2; CDR3 protein: CASSPYSGGTDTQYF; CDR3 DNA: TGCGCCAGCAGCCCATATAGCGGGGGAACAGATACGCAGTATTTT
V gene: TRBV7-2; J gene: TRBJ2-7; clone size: .; D gene: .; CDR3 protein: CASSLVPGVSEQYF; CDR3 DNA: TGTGCCAGCAGCTTAGTTCCGGGAGTTAGTGAGCAGTACTTC
V gene: TRBV11-2; J gene: TRBJ1-3; clone size: few; D gene: .; CDR3 protein: CASSPRTETSSGNTIYF; CDR3 DNA: TGTGCCAGCAGCCCTAGGACAGAAACCTCCTCTGGAAACACCATATATTTT
V gene: TRBV6-4; J gene: TRBJ2-3; clone size: .; D gene: .; CDR3 protein: CASSDSWQSDTQYF; CDR3 DNA: TGTGCCAGCAGTGACTCGTGGCAGTCAGATACGCAGTATTTT
V gene: TRBV5-1; J gene: TRBJ2-7; clone size: .; D gene: .; CDR3 protein: CASSPDLDTYYEQYF; CDR3 DNA: TGCGCCAGCAGCCCTGACCTGGACACCTACTACGAGCAGTACTTC
V gene: TRBV13; J gene: TRBJ1-1; clone size: once; D gene: .; CDR3 protein: CASSFGGNYRRPEAFF; CDR3 DNA: TGTGCCAGCAGCTTCGGGGGTAATTATCGTCGGCCTGAAGCTTTCTTT